These 22 T cell receptor beta chains were sequenced from one sample in a study of graft-versus-host responses after intestinal transplantation. Their antigens remain unidentified. The protocol was immunoSEQ multiplex PCR, while the TCRdb copy is restricted to in-frame clones and leaves out a portion. The sample lists about 90,000 clones, about 95% occurring once. The input for sequencing was unstimulated CD4+ T cells sorted from spleen or lymph node cells, taken before transplant. These receptors were taken from a human donor who was the organ donor for an intestinal transplant.

This chain uses TRBV27 with TRBJ1-5; D is uncertain. Germline V lookup: CDR1 MNHEY, CDR2 SMNVEV (reference sequence). V lost 2 bases and J 0 bases, leaving 8 bases between the germline ends. The CDR3 is 15 residues long. The CDR3 DNA follows: TGTGCCAGCAGTTTAGAGGTTGGTAGCAATCAGCCCCAGCATTTT. It translates to CASSLEVGSNQPQHF.

This chain connects TRBV18 to TRBJ1-2; 8 bases are shared with TRBD1. V gave up 2 bases and J gave up 4 bases; unmatched junction bases: 12. The V gene's germline CDR1 is KGHSH and CDR2 LQKENI. This CDR3 has 17 amino acids. Here the CDR3 DNA reads TGTGCCAGCTCACCAGGGCAGGGGGCGAGGTATTTCTATGGCTACACCTTC. Its translation: CASSPGQGARYFYGYTF.

This clone was seen a handful of times. The chain employs TRBV5-6 and TRBJ1-2; the D is unclear. This CDR3 region has 13 residues. Between the trimmed V and J ends, which lost 3 bases and 0 bases, there was a span of 6 bases. Germline V lookup: CDR1 SGHDT, CDR2 YYEEEE. Written as DNA, the CDR3 is TGTGCCAGCAGCTACGAGCCTAACTATGGCTACACCTTC. Translation gives CASSYEPNYGYTF.

CDR3 sequence: CASSPGSRIQPQHF. As DNA, the CDR3 is TGTGCCAGCTCACCAGGGTCTCGAATTCAGCCCCAGCATTTT. This chain joins TRBV18 and TRBJ1-5; D is uncertain. There are 14 residues in the CDR3. Per the germline V gene, CDR1 is KGHSH and CDR2 is LQKENI. Trimming took 2 bases from V and 6 from J, leaving 11 bases between them.

The J gene is TRBJ1-3, the V gene TRBV18; a weak D match, TRBD1 (6 bases). CDR1 and CDR2 (germline): KGHSH, LQKENI. The CDR3 runs 16 residues. The germline V and J ends were trimmed by 6 bases and 0 bases, with 15 bases remaining between them. CDR3 protein: CASSPDRGLSGNTIYF. The CDR3 region has the DNA TGTGCCAGCTCCCCGGACAGAGGGCTCTCTGGAAACACCATATATTTT.

The rearrangement uses TRBV9 and TRBJ2-5, with TRBD1 as a possible D gene (6 bases). V was cut by 4 bases and J by 5 bases, with 15 bases left in between. The V gene's germline CDR1 is SGDLS and CDR2 YYNGEE. The CDR3 spans 14 residues. CDR3 amino acids: CASSTRGLGETQYF. In nucleotides, the CDR3 is TGTGCCAGCAGCACGAGGGGGTTGGGGGAGACCCAGTACTTC.

V and J are TRBV19 and TRBJ1-2, with D possibly matching TRBD1 (5 bases). Per germline, CDR1 LNHDA and CDR2 SQIVND (reference sequence). Trimming stripped 3 bases from V and 5 bases from J, with 7 bases between. The CDR3 loop spans 12 amino acids. The CDR3 DNA is TGTGCCAGTAGTATCCCAGGGTATGGCTACACCTTC. As protein: CASSIPGYGYTF.

The chain recombines TRBV10-3 with TRBJ2-3, with unresolved D. This CDR3 region has 15 residues. The V and J ends lost 8 bases and 0 bases respectively, with 15 bases between them. The germline V gene encodes CDR1 ENHRY and CDR2 SYGVKD. The CDR3 coding sequence is TGTGCCATCGGGCCACAATACTCTAGCACAGATACGCAGTATTTT. Amino acid sequence: CAIGPQYSSTDTQYF.

The gene calls are TRBV7-3 and TRBJ2-1, with D uncertain. Trimming pared 1 base from V and 0 bases from J, leaving 4 bases between. Germline V gene lookup returns CDR1 SGHTA and CDR2 FQGTGA. This CDR3 is 14 amino acids long. The chain's CDR3 is CASSLKSSYNEQFF. The CDR3 DNA follows: TGTGCCAGCAGCTTAAAAAGCTCCTACAATGAGCAGTTCTTC.

V gene TRBV7-8 combines with J gene TRBJ2-5; a weak D match, TRBD2 (5 bases). The J call may be incorrect, as the DNA end agrees better with TRBJ2-7. The CDR3 runs to 15 residues. Germline lookup yields CDR1 SGHVS and CDR2 FQNEAQ. CDR3 sequence (DNA): TGTGCCAGCAGCTTAGTTACTAGTAGGACCTACGAGCAGTACTTC. It specifies CASSLVTSRTYEQYF.

This clone was seen only a few times. The J gene is TRBJ1-1, the V gene TRBV27; 10 nucleotides match TRBD1. Germline values: CDR1 MNHEY, CDR2 SMNVEV (reference sequence). Trimming at V came to 4 bases and at J to 1 base, leaving 0 bases not matched to a gene. The CDR3 runs 14 residues. CDR3 loop: CASSWDRGNTEAFF. CDR3 coding DNA: TGTGCCAGCAGTTGGGACAGGGGGAACACTGAAGCTTTCTTT.

V usage is TRBV14 and J usage is TRBJ2-3, with a tentative D call TRBD2 (5 bases). This CDR3 has 13 residues. V dropped 4 bases and J dropped 5 bases, with 10 bases sitting between them. CDR1 is SGHDN and CDR2 is FVKESK in the germline V gene. For the CDR3, the DNA is TGTGCCAGCAGCCGACAACTAGGAGATACGCAGTATTTT. It codes for CASSRQLGDTQYF.

The chain couples TRBV7-9 to TRBJ2-7; 12 nucleotides agree with TRBD2. The CDR3 runs to 14 residues. Germline trimming cut 6 bases from V and 6 bases from J; bases unmatched to any gene: 6. Per germline, CDR1 SEHNR and CDR2 FQNEAQ (reference sequence). CDR3 in amino acids: CASSLAGGPLEQYF. The DNA of the CDR3 is TGTGCCAGCAGTCTAGCGGGGGGGCCCCTCGAGCAGTACTTC.

This chain links TRBV28 with TRBJ1-2, with 7 bases matching TRBD1. Per the germline V gene, CDR1 is MDHEN and CDR2 is SYDVKM. The CDR3 runs 16 residues. With 8 bases clipped from V and 1 base from J, the junction kept 13 bases outside the gene matches. CDR3 sequence (DNA): TGTGCCAGCGCTATTGGGATGGGACAGATTAACTATGGCTACACCTTC. It codes for CASAIGMGQINYGYTF.

The chain links TRBV18 to TRBJ1-1, with D perhaps TRBD1 (5 bases). This CDR3 has 13 residues. CDR1 is KGHSH and CDR2 is LQKENI in the germline V gene. V was shortened by 6 bases and J by 4 bases, with 12 bases between the two germline ends. CDR3 bases: TGTGCCAGCTCGCGACAGAGCCCCACTGAAGCTTTCTTT. It translates to CASSRQSPTEAFF.

This sequence joins TRBV5-4 and TRBJ2-5, with TRBD1 identical over 9 bases. The J call may be incorrect, as the DNA end agrees better with TRBJ2-7. This CDR3 has 15 residues. Germline assignment: CDR1 SGHNT and CDR2 YYREEE (reference sequence). CDR3 in DNA: TGTGCCAGCAGTGGGACCGGGACAGGGTCCGGCGAGCAGTACTTC. Protein: CASSGTGTGSGEQYF.

V is TRBV28 and J is TRBJ1-5, with a tentative D call TRBD1 (5 bases). CDR3 length: 14 amino acids. Germline loops: CDR1 MDHEN, CDR2 SYDVKM. Trimming stripped 2 bases from V and 4 bases from J, with 9 bases between. The DNA of the CDR3 is TGTGCCAGCAGTTTAGACGCAGGGAATCAGCCCCAGCATTTT. Protein: CASSLDAGNQPQHF.

The V and J genes are TRBV29-1 and TRBJ1-1; D is ambiguous. The CDR3 runs to 11 residues. From germline, CDR1 is SQVTM and CDR2 ANQGSEA. The germline V and J ends were trimmed by 7 bases and 1 base, with 7 bases remaining between them. The CDR3 sequence: CSGQENTEAFF. CDR3 DNA: TGCAGCGGCCAGGAGAACACTGAAGCTTTCTTT.

This chain joins TRBV7-2 and TRBJ2-3, with TRBD2 matching 14 bases. Germline CDR1 reads SGHTA; CDR2 reads FQGNSA. The length of the CDR3 is 18 residues. With 1 base clipped from V and 4 bases from J, the junction kept 7 bases outside the gene matches. The CDR3 protein is CASSLDLGLAGVADTQYF. The CDR3 bases are TGTGCCAGCAGCTTAGACTTGGGACTAGCGGGGGTAGCAGATACGCAGTATTTT.

The V and J genes are TRBV19 and TRBJ1-2; 12 bases align to TRBD1. This CDR3 has 18 amino acids. Losses at the gene ends were 3 bases for V and 0 bases for J; bases not matched to a gene: 8. Germline values: CDR1 LNHDA, CDR2 SQIVND (reference sequence). The CDR3 coding sequence is TGTGCCAGTAGTATCTTCCCGGGACAGGGGGCCGCTAACTATGGCTACACCTTC. This gives the protein CASSIFPGQGAANYGYTF. Variable domain in full (rest from reference TRBV19 and TRBJ1-2): DGGITQSPKYLFRKEGQNVTLSCEQNLNHDAMYWYRQDPGQGLRLIYYSQIVNDFQKGDIAEGYSVSREKKESFPLTVTSAQKNPTAFYLCASSIFPGQGAANYGYTFGSGTRLTVV.

The chain is built from TRBV19 and TRBJ1-3; no definite D call. CDR1 is LNHDA, CDR2 SQIVND, per germline (reference sequence). Trimming pared 6 bases from V and 2 bases from J, leaving 8 bases between. This CDR3 has 13 amino acids. In DNA, the CDR3 is TGTGCCAGTAGGGCTGGACCTGGAAACACCATATATTTT. This translates into CASRAGPGNTIYF.

The chain combines TRBV21-1 with TRBJ1-6; the D call of TRBD1 is as the table states it, not checked on the DNA. TRBV21-1 is a pseudogene segment. CDR3 length: 15 amino acids. The CDR3 nucleotides are TGTGCCAGCAGCAAAACCAGGCCGCCTTATTCCACCCTCCACTTT. It is translated as CASSKTRPPYSTLHF.